The 11 T cell receptor beta chains presented below share a single source sample, sequenced in a study of cytomegalovirus exposure and HLA in healthy donors. A multiplex PCR was run with 60 Vbeta primers and 13 Jbeta primers. Generated by immunoSEQ multiplex PCR, the TCRdb table keeps only in-frame clones and is missing some. In the table there are 120,000 to 150,000 clones, roughly 85% of which are singletons. Specimen: PBMCs. The source of these receptors is a male donor in good health and CMV-seronegative.

The genes are TRBV9 and TRBJ2-3; 9 positions match TRBD2. V trimming: 0 bases; J trimming: 4 bases; junction bases outside the gene matches: 3. CDR1 is SGDLS, CDR2 YYNGEE, per germline. There are 15 residues in the CDR3. CDR3 coding DNA: TGTGCCAGCAGCGTAGCGCGGGGGGGCGCAGATACGCAGTATTTT. Translated: CASSVARGGADTQYF.

In nucleotides, the CDR3 is TGTGCCATCAGTGTGGGGCTGGAAGATGGCTACACCTTC. Residues: CAISVGLEDGYTF. V usage is TRBV10-3 and J usage is TRBJ1-2; a weak D match, TRBD1 (5 bases). The CDR3 loop spans 13 amino acids. V was pared by 4 bases and J by 6 bases, with 12 bases between. Germline assignment: CDR1 ENHRY and CDR2 SYGVKD.

The V gene is TRBV7-8, the J gene TRBJ1-1; tentative D call: TRBD1 (5 bases). CDR1 and CDR2 from the germline V gene are SGHVS and FQNEAQ. This CDR3 contains 16 residues. The V end was cut by 4 bases, the J end by 3 bases, with 18 bases between. The CDR3 nucleotides are TGTGCCAGCAGCTCGGACAACAGGCGGGGATACACTGAAGCTTTCTTT. As protein: CASSSDNRRGYTEAFF.

The rearrangement joins TRBV25-1 to TRBJ2-4, with D perhaps matching TRBD1 (6 bases). The CDR3 runs to 13 residues. CDR1 MGHDK and CDR2 SYGVNS come from the germline V gene. V was pared by 2 bases and J by 12 bases, with 14 bases between. The CDR3 DNA is TGTGCCAGCAGTGAAGGCCAGGTGGGGGCTCAGTACTTC. This encodes CASSEGQVGAQYF.

The chain recombines TRBV27 with TRBJ1-6; TRBD1 might be the D (6 bases). V lost 6 bases and J 6 bases, leaving 9 bases between the germline ends. The CDR3 loop spans 13 amino acids. Looked up from germline, CDR1 is MNHEY and CDR2 is SMNVEV (reference sequence). The chain's CDR3 is CASSTGPNSPLHF. CDR3 nucleotides: TGTGCCAGCAGCACAGGGCCTAATTCACCCCTCCACTTT.

V and J are TRBV29-1 and TRBJ1-3; 8 bases agree with TRBD1. This CDR3 has 17 amino acids. Germline-derived CDR1 and CDR2 are SQVTM and ANQGSEA. The V segment lost 3 bases and the J segment 2 bases; nucleotides outside the gene matches: 12. This CDR3 reads CSVETRTGNPAGNTIYF. The CDR3 bases are TGCAGCGTTGAGACTAGGACAGGGAATCCGGCTGGAAACACCATATATTTT. The full variable domain, rest sourced from reference TRBV29-1 and TRBJ1-3, is SAVISQKPSRDICQRGTSLTIQCQVDSQVTMMFWYRQQPGQSLTLIATANQGSEATYESGFVIDKFPISRPNLTFSTLTVSNMSPEDSSIYLCSVETRTGNPAGNTIYFGEGSWLTVV.

J is TRBJ1-5 and V is TRBV5-6; D remains unclear. V lost 0 bases and J lost 7, with 14 bases in between. The CDR3 runs 15 residues. In germline, CDR1 is SGHDT, CDR2 YYEEEE. CDR3 DNA sequence: TGTGCCAGCAGCTTGGCCACGGGGATAGGGCAGCCCCAGCATTTT. It encodes CASSLATGIGQPQHF.

The chain couples TRBV2 to TRBJ2-3, with 7 bases aligning to TRBD1. The CDR3 contains 14 residues. Losses at the gene ends were 6 bases for V and 2 bases for J; bases not matched to a gene: 5. Germline CDR1 is SNHLY and CDR2 is FYNNEI. CDR3 amino acids: CASRRDSYTDTQYF. The CDR3 nucleotides are TGTGCCAGCAGACGGGACAGTTACACAGATACGCAGTATTTT.

The genes are TRBV2 and TRBJ1-4, with D unclear. The CDR3 covers 14 residues. Looked up from germline, CDR1 is SNHLY and CDR2 is FYNNEI. Trimming stripped 6 bases from V and 8 bases from J, with 16 bases between. DNA of the CDR3: TGTGCCAGCAGCCCGGACCCTCCGGGGGAAAAACTGTTTTTT. Protein sequence: CASSPDPPGEKLFF.

This clone has just a few counts. The chain employs TRBV7-9 and TRBJ1-5, with 11 bases fitting TRBD1. V trimming: 3 bases; J trimming: 7 bases; junction bases outside the gene matches: 8. From germline, CDR1 is SEHNR and CDR2 FQNEAQ (reference sequence). The length of the CDR3 is 16 residues. The CDR3 nucleotides read TGTGCCAGCAGCTTCGGACAGGGGGCTTCTCACCAGCCCCAGCATTTT. This encodes CASSFGQGASHQPQHF.

The chain carries TRBV30 and TRBJ1-1; TRBD1 matches at 8 bases. CDR3 length: 12 amino acids. V trimming: 5 bases; J trimming: 12 bases; junction bases outside the gene matches: 11. CDR1 and CDR2 (germline): GTSNPN, SVGIG (reference sequence). Written as DNA, the CDR3 is TGTGCCTGGGGACAGGGTCCGGCAACGACTTTCTTT. The encoded protein is CAWGQGPATTFF.